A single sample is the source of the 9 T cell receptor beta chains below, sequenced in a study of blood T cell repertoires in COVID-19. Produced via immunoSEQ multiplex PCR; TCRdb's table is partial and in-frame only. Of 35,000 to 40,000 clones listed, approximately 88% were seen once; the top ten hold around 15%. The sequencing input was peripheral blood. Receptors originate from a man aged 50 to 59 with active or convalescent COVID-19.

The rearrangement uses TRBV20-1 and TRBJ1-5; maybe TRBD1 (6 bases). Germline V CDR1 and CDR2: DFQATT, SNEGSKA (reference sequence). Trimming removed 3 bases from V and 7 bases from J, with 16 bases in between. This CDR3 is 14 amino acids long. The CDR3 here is CSASSNRAGQPQHF. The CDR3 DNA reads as TGCAGTGCTAGTTCCAACAGGGCCGGACAGCCCCAGCATTTT.

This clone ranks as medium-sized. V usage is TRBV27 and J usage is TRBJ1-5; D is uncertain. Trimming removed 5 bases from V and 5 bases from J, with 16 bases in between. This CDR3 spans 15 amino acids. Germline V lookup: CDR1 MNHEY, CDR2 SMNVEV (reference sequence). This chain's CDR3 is CASSRTGMTDQPQHF. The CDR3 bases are TGTGCCAGCAGTCGGACGGGGATGACGGATCAGCCCCAGCATTTT.

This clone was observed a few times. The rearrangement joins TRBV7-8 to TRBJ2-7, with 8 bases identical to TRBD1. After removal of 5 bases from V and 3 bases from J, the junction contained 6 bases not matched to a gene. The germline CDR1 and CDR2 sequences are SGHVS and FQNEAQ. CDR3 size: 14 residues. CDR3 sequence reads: CASSPTGAGYEQYF. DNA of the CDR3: TGTGCCAGCAGCCCGACAGGGGCCGGCTACGAGCAGTACTTC.

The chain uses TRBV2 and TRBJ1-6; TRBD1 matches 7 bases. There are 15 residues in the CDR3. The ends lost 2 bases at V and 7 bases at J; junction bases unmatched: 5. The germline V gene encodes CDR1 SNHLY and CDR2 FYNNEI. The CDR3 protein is CASSETAGGNSPLHF. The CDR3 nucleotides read TGTGCCAGCAGTGAAACGGCAGGGGGAAATTCACCCCTCCACTTT.

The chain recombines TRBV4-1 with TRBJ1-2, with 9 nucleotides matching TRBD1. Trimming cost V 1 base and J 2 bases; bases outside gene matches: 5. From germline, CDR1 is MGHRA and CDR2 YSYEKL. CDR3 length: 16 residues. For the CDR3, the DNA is TGCGCCAGCAGCCAAGGGGGACAGGGTTCCAACTATGGCTACACCTTC. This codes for CASSQGGQGSNYGYTF.

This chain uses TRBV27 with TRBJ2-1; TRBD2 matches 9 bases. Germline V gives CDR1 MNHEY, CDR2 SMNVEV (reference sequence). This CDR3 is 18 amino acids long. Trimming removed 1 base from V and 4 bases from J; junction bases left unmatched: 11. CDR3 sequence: CASSLLRSGRGGYNEQFF. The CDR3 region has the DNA TGTGCCAGCAGTTTATTGCGCTCGGGGCGGGGGGGATACAATGAGCAGTTCTTC.

Written as DNA, the CDR3 is TGTGCCAGCAGCTTAACCACGGATGGGAGGTACACTGAAGCTTTCTTT. Amino acids: CASSLTTDGRYTEAFF. The chain joins TRBV11-1 to TRBJ1-1; D not certain. Trimming stripped 2 bases from V and 3 bases from J, with 16 bases between. CDR1 and CDR2 (germline): SGHAT, FQDESV (reference sequence). This CDR3 spans 16 amino acids.

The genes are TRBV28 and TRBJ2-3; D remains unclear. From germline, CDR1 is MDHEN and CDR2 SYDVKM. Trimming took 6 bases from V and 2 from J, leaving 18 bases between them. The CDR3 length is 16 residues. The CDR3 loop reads CASRENYLKNTDTQYF. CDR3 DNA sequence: TGTGCCAGCAGGGAGAACTATCTAAAGAACACAGATACGCAGTATTTT.

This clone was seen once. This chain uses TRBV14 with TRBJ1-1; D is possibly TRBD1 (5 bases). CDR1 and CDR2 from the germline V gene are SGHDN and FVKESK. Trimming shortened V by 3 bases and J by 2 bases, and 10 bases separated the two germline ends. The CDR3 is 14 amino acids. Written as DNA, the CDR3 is TGTGCCAGCAGCCATCAGGGTCAAAACACTGAAGCTTTCTTT. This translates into CASSHQGQNTEAFF.